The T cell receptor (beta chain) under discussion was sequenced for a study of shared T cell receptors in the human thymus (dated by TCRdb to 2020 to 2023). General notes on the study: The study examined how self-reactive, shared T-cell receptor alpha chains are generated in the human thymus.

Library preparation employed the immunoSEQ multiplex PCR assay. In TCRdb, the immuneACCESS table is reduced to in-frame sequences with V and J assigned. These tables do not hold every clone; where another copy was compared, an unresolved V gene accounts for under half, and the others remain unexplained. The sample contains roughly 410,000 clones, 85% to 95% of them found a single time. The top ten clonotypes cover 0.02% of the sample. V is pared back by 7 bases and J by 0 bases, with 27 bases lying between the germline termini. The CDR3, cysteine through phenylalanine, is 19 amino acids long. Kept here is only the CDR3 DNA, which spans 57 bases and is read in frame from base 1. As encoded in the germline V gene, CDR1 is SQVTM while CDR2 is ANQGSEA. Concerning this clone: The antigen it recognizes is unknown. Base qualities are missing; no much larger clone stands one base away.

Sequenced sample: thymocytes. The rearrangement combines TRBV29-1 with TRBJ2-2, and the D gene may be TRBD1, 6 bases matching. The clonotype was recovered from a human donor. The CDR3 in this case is CSATRGTGTLKSNTGELFF. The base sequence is TGCAGCGCGACGCGAGGGACCGGGACACTTAAATCGAACACCGGGGAGCTGTTTTTT.